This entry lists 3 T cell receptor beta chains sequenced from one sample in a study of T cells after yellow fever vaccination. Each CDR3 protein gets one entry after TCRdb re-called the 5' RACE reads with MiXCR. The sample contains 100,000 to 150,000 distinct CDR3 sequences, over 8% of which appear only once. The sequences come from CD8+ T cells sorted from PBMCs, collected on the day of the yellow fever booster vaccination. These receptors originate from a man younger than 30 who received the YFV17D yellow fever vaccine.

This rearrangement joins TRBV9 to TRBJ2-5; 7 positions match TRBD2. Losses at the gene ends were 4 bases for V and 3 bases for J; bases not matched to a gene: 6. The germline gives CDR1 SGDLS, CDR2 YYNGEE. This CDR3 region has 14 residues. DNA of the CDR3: TGTGCCAGCAGCATCGGGGACTACGAAGAGACCCAGTACTTC. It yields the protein CASSIGDYEETQYF.

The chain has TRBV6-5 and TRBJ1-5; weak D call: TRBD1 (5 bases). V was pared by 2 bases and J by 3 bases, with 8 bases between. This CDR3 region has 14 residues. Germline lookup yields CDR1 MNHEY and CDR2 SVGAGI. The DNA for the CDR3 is TGTGCCAGCAGTTACGGGGGAATCAATCAGCCCCAGCATTTT. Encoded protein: CASSYGGINQPQHF.

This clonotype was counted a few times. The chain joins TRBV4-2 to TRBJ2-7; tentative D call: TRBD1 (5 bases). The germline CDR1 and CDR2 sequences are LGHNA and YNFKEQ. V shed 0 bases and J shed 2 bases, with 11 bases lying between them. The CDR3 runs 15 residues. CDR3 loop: CASSQEQARPYEQYV. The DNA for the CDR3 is TGTGCCAGCAGCCAAGAACAGGCGAGACCCTACGAGCAGTACGTC.